This T cell receptor (beta chain) was recorded in a study of blood T cell repertoires in COVID-19. V shed 2 bases and J 4 bases; nucleotides not matched to a gene: 7. The germline V gene encodes CDR1 LGHDT and CDR2 YNNKEL (reference sequence). This CDR3 comprises 16 residues. Profiled with immunoSEQ multiplex PCR; TCRdb holds only in-frame clones, not every one. The repertoire holds a few hundred thousand clones, with under 90% as singletons. Sequences were obtained from peripheral blood. The TCR sequence derives from a woman aged 40 to 50 who had recovered from COVID-19. The V and J genes are TRBV3-1 (or the pseudogene TRBV3-2) and TRBJ2-7, with TRBD2 identical over 11 bases. This chain's CDR3 is CASSQLLAGVGYEQYF. CDR3 nucleotides: TGTGCCAGCAGCCAATTACTAGCGGGAGTGGGTTACGAGCAGTACTTC.